The following is a TCR beta chain sequence with its context. TCRdb keeps only in-frame clones here, not all; method: immunoSEQ multiplex PCR. Of 180,000 or so clones in the sample, around nine tenths were seen once. Trimming took 4 bases from V and 5 from J, leaving 11 bases between them. Germline V gene sequence: CDR1 SQVTM, CDR2 ANQGSEA. CDR3 length: 13 amino acids. The data originate from a study of cytomegalovirus exposure and HLA in healthy donors. Sequenced: PBMCs. The TCR originated in a man younger than 35 in good health and CMV-seropositive. The J gene is TRBJ2-2, the V gene TRBV29-1; D may be TRBD1 (6 bases). CDR3 sequence reads: CSVGAGVTGELFF. The CDR3 region has the DNA TGCAGCGTTGGGGCAGGGGTAACCGGGGAGCTGTTTTTT.